This T cell receptor beta chain is from a study of cytomegalovirus exposure and HLA in healthy donors. Whole-study findings and limits: It has been reported that TCR beta sequences accurately predicted the HLA-A and HLA-B alleles of most subjects. HLA alleles showed associations with 16,951 TCR beta sequences in a later analysis, at a 0.05 false discovery rate. Some TCR beta chains (roughly 150 of them) were listed as cytomegalovirus-associated.

Between the trimmed V and J ends, which lost 4 bases and 4 bases, there was a span of 11 bases. This CDR3 has 13 residues. From germline, CDR1 is SQVTM and CDR2 ANQGSEA. Worth noting for this clone: The antigen remains unidentified.

With 60 Vbeta and 13 Jbeta primers, the PCR was carried out. The data were produced by immunoSEQ multiplex PCR, yet TCRdb's version contains in-frame clones alone and is incomplete. The data hold about 90,000 clones, with approximately 79% observed a single time. The chain links TRBV29-1 to TRBJ1-5, with D maybe TRBD1 (5 bases). The sequenced material came from PBMCs. The receptor was derived from a man aged 25-45 years in good health and CMV-seronegative. CDR3 sequence: CSVAAGRNQPQHF. CDR3 in DNA: TGCAGCGTTGCGGCAGGGAGGAATCAGCCCCAGCATTTT. Full variable domain (outside the CDR3, taken from reference TRBV29-1 and TRBJ1-5): SAVISQKPSRDICQRGTSLTIQCQVDSQVTMMFWYRQQPGQSLTLIATANQGSEATYESGFVIDKFPISRPNLTFSTLTVSNMSPEDSSIYLCSVAAGRNQPQHFGDGTRLSIL.